The clone carrying this TCR beta chain was seen more than once but under ten times. What it binds is unknown. In germline, CDR1 is KGHSH, CDR2 LQKENI. This CDR3 spans 16 amino acids. With V trimmed by 3 bases and J by 0 bases, 5 bases remained unmatched. These data come from a study of cytomegalovirus exposure and HLA in healthy donors. Study-wide context: A prior study identified 90 million to 120 million unique TCR beta sequences from 150 million to 200 million T cells. Membership in the Caucasian-associated ancestry cluster was found for 75% to 90% of 300 to 500 genotyped donors. General observations from the study: Sequencing artifact likely explains a cluster of highly shared sequence variants. Differences between HLA loci emerged in a later analysis of TCR association rates, with DRB1 most and HLA-C fewest.

PCR involved 60 Vbeta and 13 Jbeta primers. The protocol was immunoSEQ multiplex PCR, while the TCRdb copy is restricted to in-frame clones and leaves out a portion. Of roughly 170,000 clones in the sample, around 77% are singletons; the top ten hold about 1.5%. The rearrangement joins TRBV18 to TRBJ1-3; 7 nucleotides match TRBD1. The specimen sequenced was PBMCs. This TCR was recovered from a woman in her 30s in good health and CMV-seronegative. The CDR3 DNA reads as TGTGCCAGCTCACCTACCGGGACAGTCTCTGGAAACACCATATATTTT. This translates into CASSPTGTVSGNTIYF.